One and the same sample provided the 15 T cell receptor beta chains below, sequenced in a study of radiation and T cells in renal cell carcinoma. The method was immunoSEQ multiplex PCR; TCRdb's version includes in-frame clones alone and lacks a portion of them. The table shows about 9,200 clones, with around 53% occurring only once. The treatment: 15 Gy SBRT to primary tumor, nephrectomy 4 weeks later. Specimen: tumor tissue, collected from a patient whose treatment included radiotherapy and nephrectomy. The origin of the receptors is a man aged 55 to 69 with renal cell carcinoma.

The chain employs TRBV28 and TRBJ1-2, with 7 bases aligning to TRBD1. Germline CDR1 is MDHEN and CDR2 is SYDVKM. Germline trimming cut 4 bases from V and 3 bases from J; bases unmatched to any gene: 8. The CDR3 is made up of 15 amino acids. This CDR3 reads CASSSSTGRHYGYTF. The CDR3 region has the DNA TGTGCCAGCAGTTCCTCGACAGGGAGGCACTATGGCTACACCTTC.

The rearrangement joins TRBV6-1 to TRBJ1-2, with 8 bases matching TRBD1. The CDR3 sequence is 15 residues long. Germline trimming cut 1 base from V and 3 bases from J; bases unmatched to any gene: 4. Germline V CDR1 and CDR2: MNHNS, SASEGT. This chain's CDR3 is CASSEDRGSYYGYTF. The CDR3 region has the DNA TGTGCCAGCAGTGAAGACAGGGGGTCTTACTATGGCTACACCTTC.

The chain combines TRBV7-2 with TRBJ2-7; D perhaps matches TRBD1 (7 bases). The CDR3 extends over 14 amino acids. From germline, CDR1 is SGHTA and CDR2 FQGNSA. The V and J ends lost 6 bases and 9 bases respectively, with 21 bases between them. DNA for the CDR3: TGTGCCAGCAGGCGGGACAGAGAGCTACGATCGCAGTACTTC. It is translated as CASRRDRELRSQYF.

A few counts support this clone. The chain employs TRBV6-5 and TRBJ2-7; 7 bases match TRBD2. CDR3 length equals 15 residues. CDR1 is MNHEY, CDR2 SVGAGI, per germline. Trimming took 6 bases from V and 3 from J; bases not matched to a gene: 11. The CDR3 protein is CASSPPPGRSYEQYF. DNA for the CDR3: TGTGCCAGCAGCCCACCCCCCGGGAGGAGCTACGAGCAGTACTTC.

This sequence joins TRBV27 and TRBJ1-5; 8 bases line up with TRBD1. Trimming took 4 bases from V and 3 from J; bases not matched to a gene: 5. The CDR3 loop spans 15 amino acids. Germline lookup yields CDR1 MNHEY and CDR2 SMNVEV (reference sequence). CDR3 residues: CASSSTGGLNQPQHF. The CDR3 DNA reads TGTGCCAGCAGTTCCACAGGGGGTCTCAATCAGCCCCAGCATTTT.

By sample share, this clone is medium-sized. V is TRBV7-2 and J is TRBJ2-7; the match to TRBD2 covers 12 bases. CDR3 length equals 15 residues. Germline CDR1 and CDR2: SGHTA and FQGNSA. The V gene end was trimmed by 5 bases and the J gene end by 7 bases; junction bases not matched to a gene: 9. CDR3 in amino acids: CASSLRLAGAREQYF. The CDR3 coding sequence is TGTGCCAGCAGCCTGAGACTAGCGGGAGCTCGAGAGCAGTACTTC.

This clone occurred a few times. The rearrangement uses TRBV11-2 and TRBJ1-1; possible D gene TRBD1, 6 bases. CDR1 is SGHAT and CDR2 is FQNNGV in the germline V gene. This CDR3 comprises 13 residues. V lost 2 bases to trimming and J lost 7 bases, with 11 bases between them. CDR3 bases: TGTGCCAGCAGCTTAATAGAGGACAGTGAAGCTTTCTTT. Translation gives CASSLIEDSEAFF.

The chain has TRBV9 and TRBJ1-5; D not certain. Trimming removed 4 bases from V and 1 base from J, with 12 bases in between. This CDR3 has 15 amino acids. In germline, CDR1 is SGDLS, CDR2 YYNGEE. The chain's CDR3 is CASSPKGYSNQPQHF. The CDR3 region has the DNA TGTGCCAGCAGCCCCAAGGGCTACAGCAATCAGCCCCAGCATTTT.

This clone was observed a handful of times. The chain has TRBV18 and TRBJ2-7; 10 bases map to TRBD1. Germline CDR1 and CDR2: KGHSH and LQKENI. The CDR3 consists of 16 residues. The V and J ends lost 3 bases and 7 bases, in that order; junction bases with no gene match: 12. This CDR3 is CASSPPGTGVVREQYF. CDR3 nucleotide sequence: TGTGCCAGCTCACCTCCCGGGACAGGGGTTGTTAGGGAGCAGTACTTC.

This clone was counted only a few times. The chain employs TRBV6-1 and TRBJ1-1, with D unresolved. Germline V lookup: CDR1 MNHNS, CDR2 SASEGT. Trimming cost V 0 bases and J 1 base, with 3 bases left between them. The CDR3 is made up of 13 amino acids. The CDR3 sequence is CASSEATNTEAFF. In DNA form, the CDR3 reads TGTGCCAGCAGTGAAGCCACGAACACTGAAGCTTTCTTT.

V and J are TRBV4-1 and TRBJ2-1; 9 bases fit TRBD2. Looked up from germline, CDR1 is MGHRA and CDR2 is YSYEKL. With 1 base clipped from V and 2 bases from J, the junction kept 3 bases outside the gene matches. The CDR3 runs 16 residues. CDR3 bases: TGCGCCAGCAGCCAAGTTAGCGGGAGCACCTACAATGAGCAGTTCTTC. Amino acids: CASSQVSGSTYNEQFF.

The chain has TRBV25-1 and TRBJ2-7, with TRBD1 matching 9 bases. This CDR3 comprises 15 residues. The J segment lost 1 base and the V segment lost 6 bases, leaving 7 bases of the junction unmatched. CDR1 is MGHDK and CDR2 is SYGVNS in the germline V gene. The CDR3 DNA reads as TGTGCCAGCAGCTCCCGGGACAGGGTGTCCTACGAGCAGTACTTC. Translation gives CASSSRDRVSYEQYF.

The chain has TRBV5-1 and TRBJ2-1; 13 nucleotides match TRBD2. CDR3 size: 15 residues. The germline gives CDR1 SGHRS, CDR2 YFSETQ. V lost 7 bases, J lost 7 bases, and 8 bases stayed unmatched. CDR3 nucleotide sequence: TGCGCCAGCGCCGAGGGGACTAGCGGGAAAAATGAGCAGTTCTTC. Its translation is CASAEGTSGKNEQFF.

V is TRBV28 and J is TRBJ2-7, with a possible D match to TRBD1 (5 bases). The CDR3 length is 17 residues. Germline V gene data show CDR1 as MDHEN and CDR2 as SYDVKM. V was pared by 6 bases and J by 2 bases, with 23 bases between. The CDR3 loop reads CASRPGEMTVSTYEQYF. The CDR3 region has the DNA TGTGCCAGCAGACCAGGTGAAATGACAGTTTCTACCTACGAGCAGTACTTC.

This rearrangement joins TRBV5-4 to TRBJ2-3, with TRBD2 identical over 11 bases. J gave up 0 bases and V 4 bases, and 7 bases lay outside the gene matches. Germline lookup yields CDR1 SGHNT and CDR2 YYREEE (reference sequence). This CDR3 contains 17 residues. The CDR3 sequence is CASSRRLAGSSTDTQYF. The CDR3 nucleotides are TGTGCCAGCAGCCGAAGACTAGCGGGGTCTAGCACAGATACGCAGTATTTT.